The 6 T cell receptor beta chains presented below share a single source sample, sequenced in a study of blood T cell repertoires in COVID-19. The assay was immunoSEQ multiplex PCR, and TCRdb's table has in-frame clones only and misses some. Altogether fewer than 400,000 clones are present, around nine tenths being singletons, with the ten largest covering over 2.5%. The specimen was peripheral blood. The receptors originated from a human donor in a cohort sampled during active COVID-19.

This clone has only one observation. The chain has TRBV11-3 and TRBJ2-3, with a weak D call TRBD2 (6 bases). Trimming pared 0 bases from V and 5 bases from J, leaving 12 bases between. Per the germline V gene, CDR1 is SGHNT and CDR2 is YENEEA. The CDR3 length is 15 residues. CDR3 coding DNA: TGTGCCAGCAGCTTAGACGGGGGAACTGAAGATACGCAGTATTTT. It yields the protein CASSLDGGTEDTQYF.

This rearrangement joins TRBV6-6 to TRBJ2-7; 16 bases map to TRBD2. CDR3 length: 14 amino acids. Germline lookup yields CDR1 MNHNY and CDR2 SVGAGI (reference sequence). The V and J ends lost 10 bases and 2 bases, in that order; junction bases with no gene match: 2. The CDR3 here is CATGTSGRAYEQYF. For the CDR3, the DNA is TGTGCCACAGGGACTAGCGGGAGGGCCTACGAGCAGTACTTC.

DNA for the CDR3: TGTGCCAGCAGCCAAAACGCAGGGGTGGGCGGGGAGCTGTTTTTT. Protein sequence: CASSQNAGVGGELFF. V usage is TRBV3-1 (or the pseudogene TRBV3-2) and J usage is TRBJ2-2, with D maybe TRBD1 (6 bases). Trimming removed 2 bases from V and 7 bases from J, with 14 bases in between. CDR1 and CDR2 from the germline V gene are LGHDT and YNNKEL (reference sequence). The CDR3 loop spans 15 amino acids.

The rearrangement uses TRBV4-1 and TRBJ1-1; maybe TRBD1 (5 bases). V lost 4 bases to trimming and J lost 7 bases, with 19 bases between them. The germline CDR1 and CDR2 sequences are MGHRA and YSYEKL. This CDR3 spans 15 amino acids. The CDR3 coding sequence is TGCGCCAGCAGCCGGCAACAGGTTTTTAGGGTTGAAGCTTTCTTT. Its translation is CASSRQQVFRVEAFF.

The chain combines TRBV9 with TRBJ1-1; 8 bases line up with TRBD1. V shed 4 bases, J shed 4 bases, and the junction held 12 bases outside the gene matches. CDR3 length equals 16 residues. Germline assignment: CDR1 SGDLS and CDR2 YYNGEE. The CDR3 sequence is CASSLTDRVVRTEAFF. The CDR3 bases are TGTGCCAGCAGCTTAACGGACAGGGTGGTTCGCACTGAAGCTTTCTTT.

V is TRBV4-2 and J is TRBJ2-1; TRBD1 is a possible D gene (5 bases). Trimming cost V 0 bases and J 9 bases, with 9 bases left between them. Germline V lookup: CDR1 LGHNA, CDR2 YNFKEQ. The CDR3 runs 13 residues. CDR3 region: CASSQEVGAEQFF. CDR3 DNA: TGTGCCAGCAGCCAAGAGGTTGGGGCTGAGCAGTTCTTC.